This is a list of T cell receptor beta chains from one sample in a study of CD8+ T cells in alopecia areata. Sequenced by immunoSEQ multiplex PCR; TCRdb stores in-frame clones only, minus some. The sample lists about 300,000 clones; 55% to 75% were seen once. The sample in question was CD4+ T cells sorted from blood, obtained at week 24, from a patient treated with tofacitinib. These TCRs come from a human donor with alopecia areata. Both conserved end residues are part of each CDR3. Fields, in order: D gene, J gene, V gene, clone size, CDR3 DNA, CDR3 protein. The D gene is left open where the match is weak. Clone size is stated in some rows and not others, as once, few, many or a class when expanded.

.,TRBJ1-2,TRBV30,.,TGTGCCTGGAGCAAAGAGATCGGTGGCTACACCTTC,CAWSKEIGGYTF
.,TRBJ1-2,TRBV19,.,TGTGCCAGTAGTCCAGACTGGAATGGCTACACCTTC,CASSPDWNGYTF
.,TRBJ2-6,TRBV7-2,.,TGTGCCAGCAGCTTAGCGGCGGCTGGGGCCAACGTCCTGACTTTC,CASSLAAAGANVLTF
.,TRBJ2-7,TRBV7-9,.,TGTGCCAGCAGCTTATGGGGACATTGGCAGTACTTC,CASSLWGHWQYF
.,TRBJ2-1,TRBV6-5,few,TGTGCCAGCAGTTACTCGGGGCAGGGCTCCTACAATGAGCAGTTCTTC,CASSYSGQGSYNEQFF
.,TRBJ2-7,TRBV4-2,few,TGTGCCAGCAGCCAGGGCACAGGAAGAGTCTACGAGCAGTACTTC,CASSQGTGRVYEQYF
.,TRBJ2-4,TRBV30,.,TGTGCCTGGAGTGTGCGGTCTGTTGTAGCCAAAAACATTCAGTACTTC,CAWSVRSVVAKNIQYF
.,TRBJ2-7,TRBV30,.,TGTGCCTGGAGGTCCAACCGATACGAGCAGTACTTC,CAWRSNRYEQYF
TRBD1,TRBJ2-2,TRBV28,.,TGTGCCAGCACTACGGACAGGGGAACCGGGGAGCTGTTTTTT,CASTTDRGTGELFF
.,TRBJ2-3,TRBV18,.,TGTGCCAGCTCACCAGGGCACACAGATACGCAGTATTTT,CASSPGHTDTQYF
.,TRBJ1-2,TRBV30,.,TGTGCCTGGGATCCCACAGGGGGCTACACCTTC,CAWDPTGGYTF
.,TRBJ1-3,TRBV30,.,TGTGCCTGGGCTGGGCGGGACACCATATATTTT,CAWAGRDTIYF
.,TRBJ1-5,TRBV5-1,.,TGCGCCAGCAGCTTGGCAGGGCGTAGCAATCAGCCCCAGCATTTT,CASSLAGRSNQPQHF
TRBD1,TRBJ2-7,TRBV4-2,.,TGTGCCAGCAGCCTTACGAACGGACAGGACGAGCAGTACTTC,CASSLTNGQDEQYF
.,TRBJ1-1,TRBV5-1,few,TGCGCCAGCAGCTTGTACGGAGGGACTGAAGCTTTCTTT,CASSLYGGTEAFF
TRBD2,TRBJ2-4,TRBV9,once,TGTGCCAGCAGCGTAGCGGGAGGGAGGAACATTCAGTACTTC,CASSVAGGRNIQYF
.,TRBJ1-3,TRBV29-1,.,TGCAGCGTTGCCCCGGGGGAAAACACCATATATTTT,CSVAPGENTIYF
.,TRBJ2-7,TRBV9,few,TGTGCCAGCAGCTCCCGTGGGGACGGGTACGAGCAGTACTTC,CASSSRGDGYEQYF
.,TRBJ2-3,TRBV2,.,TGTGCCAGCAAAAGGGGGATCACAGATACGCAGTATTTT,CASKRGITDTQYF
.,TRBJ1-6,TRBV27,.,TGTGCCAGCAGTTTACCGGGGGCAAATTCACCCCTCCACTTT,CASSLPGANSPLHF
.,TRBJ2-5,TRBV4-2,few,TGTGCCAGCAGCCAAGATACCGAAGAGACCCAGTACTTC,CASSQDTEETQYF
TRBD1,TRBJ1-1,TRBV4-3,.,TGCGCCAGCAGCCAAGGGATTCAGGGGGGTTACACTGAAGCTTTCTTT,CASSQGIQGGYTEAFF
TRBD1,TRBJ1-1,TRBV6-4,.,TGTGCCAGCAGCTACGGGACAGGGGGCTTCATCACTGAAGCTTTCTTT,CASSYGTGGFITEAFF
TRBD2,TRBJ2-2,TRBV11-3,.,TGTGCCAGCAGCCCCCGGGAGGGAACCGGGGAGCTGTTTTTT,CASSPREGTGELFF
.,TRBJ2-1,TRBV18,.,TGTGCCAGCTCACCAGGGGTAAATGAGCAGTTCTTC,CASSPGVNEQFF
TRBD1,TRBJ1-1,TRBV10-3,.,TGTGCCATCAGTGAGTCGGGTGGACAGGGGGTGGTGGAAGCTTTCTTT,CAISESGGQGVVEAFF
.,TRBJ1-1,TRBV7-2,.,TGTGCCAGCAGCCTCCAGACATCTGAAGCTTTCTTT,CASSLQTSEAFF
TRBD1,TRBJ2-3,TRBV7-2,.,TGTGCCAGCAGCACAAACAGGGGGATGGGTACGCAGTATTTT,CASSTNRGMGTQYF
.,TRBJ1-1,TRBV27,.,TGTGCCAGCAGTTTCGGCACTGAAGCTTTCTTT,CASSFGTEAFF
TRBD1,TRBJ1-3,TRBV9,once,TGTGCCAGCAGCTGGGGACAGCCCTCTGGAAACACCATATATTTT,CASSWGQPSGNTIYF
.,TRBJ1-3,TRBV7-2,.,TGTGCCAGCAGGATACAGGAGACTGGAAACACCATATATTTT,CASRIQETGNTIYF
.,TRBJ2-3,TRBV9,.,TGTGCCAGCAGCGAGTCCACAGATACGCAGTATTTT,CASSESTDTQYF
.,TRBJ2-2,TRBV5-6,few,TGTGCCAGCAGCTTTGAGCGCGCCGGGGAGCTGTTTTTT,CASSFERAGELFF
.,TRBJ1-1,TRBV28,few,TGTGCCAGCACGATGGGAATGGTCACTGAAGCTTTCTTT,CASTMGMVTEAFF
.,TRBJ1-1,TRBV5-4,few,TGTGCCAGCGCTAGTCAAAACAGGGTGGGTGAAGCTTTCTTT,CASASQNRVGEAFF
.,TRBJ2-1,TRBV7-2,.,TGTGCCAGCAGCTTAGTCGGGGGAAACAGCTACAATGAGCAGTTCTTC,CASSLVGGNSYNEQFF
TRBD1,TRBJ1-3,TRBV27,.,TGTGCCAGCAGTCCCCGACAGGGAGGGGGCTCTGGAAACACCATATATTTT,CASSPRQGGGSGNTIYF
TRBD1,TRBJ1-2,TRBV27,once,TGTGCCAGCAGTTTAGCAGGGGGCTATGGCTACACCTTC,CASSLAGGYGYTF
.,TRBJ2-2,TRBV15,.,TGTGCCACCAGCAGAGATCCCGGGCAGGGGAGCACCGGGGAGCTGTTTTTT,CATSRDPGQGSTGELFF
.,TRBJ1-5,TRBV7-2,.,TGTGCCAGCAGCCTACGGGGAAGGGATGCCCCGCATTTT,CASSLRGRDAPHF
TRBD1,TRBJ2-1,TRBV7-2,.,TGTGCCAGCGGACAGGGGAGCTCCTACAATGAGCAGTTCTTC,CASGQGSSYNEQFF
TRBD1,TRBJ1-1,TRBV6-5,.,TGTGCCACCAAACCGACAGGGATCAACACTGAAGCTTTCTTT,CATKPTGINTEAFF
.,TRBJ1-2,TRBV6-5,.,TGTGCCAGCAGAGAAACAGGGAGCTACTATGGCTACACCTTC,CASRETGSYYGYTF
.,TRBJ2-2,TRBV4-3,.,TGCGCCAGCAGCCAGCCGGGGGGGGAGCTGTTTTTT,CASSQPGGELFF
.,TRBJ2-2,TRBV29-1,once,TGCAGCGTTGAGGGGGAGAGGGGCACCGGGGAGCTGTTTTTT,CSVEGERGTGELFF